Listed below are T cell receptor beta chains from one sample, sequenced in a study of blood T cells in healthy people across ages. TCRdb re-analysed the 5' RACE reads in MiXCR, keeping a single row per CDR3 protein. The sample holds 760,000 or so distinct CDR3 sequences, around a quarter seen once. These data were also reused for a study on T cells of mothers and their children.

The sequenced sample consisted of blood. The receptor source for this set is a boy aged 5 to 17 in good health. The CDR3 runs from the conserved cysteine through the conserved F or W. Clone size is given for some rows only: seen once, a few or many times, or a class if the clone is expanded.

v_call: TRBV24-1
clone_size: few
j_call: TRBJ2-1
cdr3_aa: CATLSTYNEQFF

v_call: TRBV7-8
clone_size: -
j_call: TRBJ2-3
cdr3_aa: CASSLRLIGGMDTQYF

v_call: TRBV7-8
clone_size: few
j_call: TRBJ2-3
cdr3_aa: CASSPLVGAGGLVEDTQYF

v_call: TRBV29-1
clone_size: -
j_call: TRBJ2-5
cdr3_aa: CSVDATNSPVSQETQYF

v_call: TRBV5-1
clone_size: -
j_call: TRBJ1-2
cdr3_aa: CASSLDGSNYGYTF

v_call: TRBV11-3
clone_size: once
j_call: TRBJ2-2
cdr3_aa: CASSLGTGHTGELFF

v_call: TRBV15
clone_size: few
j_call: TRBJ2-1
cdr3_aa: CATSRDLGSYNEQFF

v_call: TRBV6-1
clone_size: -
j_call: TRBJ2-5
cdr3_aa: CASSEAGAGETQYF

v_call: TRBV27
clone_size: -
j_call: TRBJ2-1
cdr3_aa: CASSQWTGSRNEQFF

v_call: TRBV6-2/TRBV6-3
clone_size: few
j_call: -
cdr3_aa: CASRDRYNEQFF

v_call: TRBV3-1
clone_size: -
j_call: TRBJ2-4
cdr3_aa: CASSQDLLAGAKNIQYF

v_call: TRBV6-6
clone_size: -
j_call: TRBJ1-2
cdr3_aa: CASSYSGVSGYGYTF

v_call: TRBV12-3/TRBV12-4
clone_size: few
j_call: TRBJ2-3
cdr3_aa: CASRPTGVPDTQYF

v_call: TRBV20-1
clone_size: few
j_call: TRBJ1-1
cdr3_aa: CSASGGGLNTEAFF

v_call: TRBV12-3/TRBV12-4
clone_size: few
j_call: TRBJ1-2
cdr3_aa: CASSFRAANYGYTF

v_call: TRBV5-1
clone_size: -
j_call: TRBJ2-7
cdr3_aa: CASSLPNDRGEKQYF

v_call: TRBV20-1
clone_size: -
j_call: TRBJ2-3
cdr3_aa: CSARSRWREADTQYF

v_call: TRBV28
clone_size: once
j_call: TRBJ2-1
cdr3_aa: CASSLFAGPSSYNEQFF

v_call: TRBV7-7
clone_size: few
j_call: -
cdr3_aa: CASSLNPAVEQFF

v_call: TRBV7-6
clone_size: few
j_call: -
cdr3_aa: CASRPNLASYEQYF

v_call: TRBV3-1
clone_size: -
j_call: TRBJ2-5
cdr3_aa: CASSQREGRKTQYF

v_call: TRBV15
clone_size: -
j_call: TRBJ2-7
cdr3_aa: CATRDSPGYEQYF

v_call: TRBV3-1
clone_size: few
j_call: -
cdr3_aa: CASSQNSGGKTQYF

v_call: TRBV15
clone_size: -
j_call: TRBJ2-1
cdr3_aa: CATSAKEVHNEQFF

v_call: TRBV2
clone_size: -
j_call: TRBJ1-2
cdr3_aa: CASHSLETVLYGYTF

v_call: TRBV4-2
clone_size: -
j_call: TRBJ2-2
cdr3_aa: CASSQDWRGAGELFF

v_call: TRBV28
clone_size: -
j_call: TRBJ1-6
cdr3_aa: CASRGLMGNNSPLHF

v_call: TRBV20-1
clone_size: -
j_call: TRBJ1-1
cdr3_aa: CSASTQGDTEAFF

v_call: TRBV7-8
clone_size: -
j_call: TRBJ1-5
cdr3_aa: CASSLDRLLTYSNQPQHF

v_call: TRBV13
clone_size: -
j_call: TRBJ2-2
cdr3_aa: CASSSRSFTGELFF

v_call: TRBV7-3
clone_size: -
j_call: TRBJ2-2
cdr3_aa: CASSVNFPGELFF

v_call: TRBV5-1
clone_size: few
j_call: TRBJ2-5
cdr3_aa: CASSVALETQYF